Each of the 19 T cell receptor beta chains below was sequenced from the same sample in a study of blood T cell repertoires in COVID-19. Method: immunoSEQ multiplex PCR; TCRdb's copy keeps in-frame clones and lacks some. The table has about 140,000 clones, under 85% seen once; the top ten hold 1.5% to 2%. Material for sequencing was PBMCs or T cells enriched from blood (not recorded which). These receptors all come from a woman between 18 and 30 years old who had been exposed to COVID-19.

The CDR3 DNA reads as TGTGCCAGCAGTACGGGACTTAAGGCCAAAAACATTCAGTACTTC. Translated: CASSTGLKAKNIQYF. This sequence joins TRBV6-5 and TRBJ2-4, with D perhaps matching TRBD2 (6 bases). Germline V gene sequence: CDR1 MNHEY, CDR2 SVGAGI. The CDR3 is made up of 15 amino acids. Trimming shortened V by 5 bases and J by 1 base, and 12 bases separated the two germline ends.

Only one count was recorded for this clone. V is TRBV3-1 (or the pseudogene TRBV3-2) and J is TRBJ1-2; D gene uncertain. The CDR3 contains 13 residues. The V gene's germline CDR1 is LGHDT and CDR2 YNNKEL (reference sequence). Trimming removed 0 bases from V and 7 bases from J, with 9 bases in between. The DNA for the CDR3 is TGTGCCAGCAGCCAAGAGGGAGGTAGTGGCTACACCTTC. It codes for CASSQEGGSGYTF.

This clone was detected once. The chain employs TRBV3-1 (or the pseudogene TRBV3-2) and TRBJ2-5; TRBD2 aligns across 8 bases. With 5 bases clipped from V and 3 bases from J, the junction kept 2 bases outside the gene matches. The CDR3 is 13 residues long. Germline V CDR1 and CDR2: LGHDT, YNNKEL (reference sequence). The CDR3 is CASSYSGEETQYF. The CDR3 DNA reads TGTGCCAGCAGCTATAGCGGGGAAGAGACCCAGTACTTC.

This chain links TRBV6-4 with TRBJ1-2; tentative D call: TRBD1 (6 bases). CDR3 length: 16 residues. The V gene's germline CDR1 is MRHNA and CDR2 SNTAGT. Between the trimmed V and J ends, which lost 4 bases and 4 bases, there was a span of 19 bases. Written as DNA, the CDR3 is TGTGCCAGCAGTGTAAGGACAGCTAGGCGGTCCTATGGCTACACCTTC. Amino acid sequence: CASSVRTARRSYGYTF.

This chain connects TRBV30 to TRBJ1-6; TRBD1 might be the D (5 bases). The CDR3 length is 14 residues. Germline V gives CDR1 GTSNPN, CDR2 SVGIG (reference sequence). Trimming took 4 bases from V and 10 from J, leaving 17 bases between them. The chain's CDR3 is CAWTASGGGSPLHF. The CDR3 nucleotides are TGTGCCTGGACGGCGAGCGGCGGGGGATCACCCCTCCACTTT. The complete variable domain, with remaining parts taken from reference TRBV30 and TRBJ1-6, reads SQTIHQWPATLVQPVGSPLSLECTVEGTSNPNLYWYRQAAGRGLQLLFYSVGIGQISSEVPQNLSASRPQDRQFILSSKKLLLSDSGFYLCAWTASGGGSPLHFGNGTRLTVT.

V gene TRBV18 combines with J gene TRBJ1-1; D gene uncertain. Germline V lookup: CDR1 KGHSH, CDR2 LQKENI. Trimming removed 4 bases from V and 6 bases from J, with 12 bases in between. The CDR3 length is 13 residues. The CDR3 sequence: CASSLQAGSEAFF. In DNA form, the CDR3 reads TGTGCCAGCTCACTCCAGGCTGGGTCTGAAGCTTTCTTT. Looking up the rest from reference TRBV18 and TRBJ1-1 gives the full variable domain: NAGVMQNPRHLVRRRGQEARLRCSPMKGHSHVYWYRQLPEEGLKFMVYLQKENIIDESGMPKERFSAEFPKEGPSILRIQQVVRGDSAAYFCASSLQAGSEAFFGQGTRLTVV.

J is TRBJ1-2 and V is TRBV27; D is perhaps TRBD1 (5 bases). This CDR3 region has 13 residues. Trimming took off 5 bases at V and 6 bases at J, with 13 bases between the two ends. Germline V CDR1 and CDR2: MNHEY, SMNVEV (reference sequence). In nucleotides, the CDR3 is TGTGCCAGCAGTATCAGCGGGGGGAATGGCTACACCTTC. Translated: CASSISGGNGYTF.

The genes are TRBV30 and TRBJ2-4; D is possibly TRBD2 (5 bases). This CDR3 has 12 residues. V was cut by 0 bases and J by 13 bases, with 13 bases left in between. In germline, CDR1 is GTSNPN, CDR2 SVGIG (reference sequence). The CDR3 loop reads CAWSVRPAEQYF. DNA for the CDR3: TGTGCCTGGAGTGTACGCCCAGCGGAGCAGTACTTC.

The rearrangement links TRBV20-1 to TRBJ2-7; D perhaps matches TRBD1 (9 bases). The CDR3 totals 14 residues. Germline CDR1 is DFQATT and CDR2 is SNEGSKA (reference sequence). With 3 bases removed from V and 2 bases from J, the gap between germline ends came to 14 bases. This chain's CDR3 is CSASSGTGPYEQYF. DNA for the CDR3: TGCAGTGCTAGTAGCGGGACAGGGCCCTACGAGCAGTACTTC.

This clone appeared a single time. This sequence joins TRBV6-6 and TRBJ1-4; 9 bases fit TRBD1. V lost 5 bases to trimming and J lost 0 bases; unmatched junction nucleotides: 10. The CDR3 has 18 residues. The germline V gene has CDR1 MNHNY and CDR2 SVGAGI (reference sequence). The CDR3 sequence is CASSRGQGHIATNEKLFF. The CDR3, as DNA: TGTGCCAGCAGTCGCGGACAGGGGCACATTGCAACTAATGAAAAACTGTTTTTT.

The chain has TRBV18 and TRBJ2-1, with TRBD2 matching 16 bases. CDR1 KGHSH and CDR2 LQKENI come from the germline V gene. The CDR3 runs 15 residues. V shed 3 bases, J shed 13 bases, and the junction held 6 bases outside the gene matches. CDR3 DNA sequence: TGTGCCAGCTCACCCCCGGGACTAGCGGGAGGGCCTCAGTTCTTC. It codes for CASSPPGLAGGPQFF. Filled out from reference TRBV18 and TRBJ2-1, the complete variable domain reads NAGVMQNPRHLVRRRGQEARLRCSPMKGHSHVYWYRQLPEEGLKFMVYLQKENIIDESGMPKERFSAEFPKEGPSILRIQQVVRGDSAAYFCASSPPGLAGGPQFFGPGTRLTVL.

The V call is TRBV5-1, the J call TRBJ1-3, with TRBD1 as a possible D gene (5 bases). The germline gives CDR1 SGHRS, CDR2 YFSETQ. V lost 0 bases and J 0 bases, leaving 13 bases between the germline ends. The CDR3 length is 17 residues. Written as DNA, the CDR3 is TGCGCCAGCAGCTTGGGGGCCAGGGTCCGCTCTGGAAACACCATATATTTT. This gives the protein CASSLGARVRSGNTIYF.

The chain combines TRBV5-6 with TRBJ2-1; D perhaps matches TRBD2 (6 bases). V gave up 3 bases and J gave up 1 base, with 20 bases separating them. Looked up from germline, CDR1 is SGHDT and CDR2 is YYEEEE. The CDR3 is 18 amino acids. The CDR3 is CASSSMQPQEGSYNEQFF. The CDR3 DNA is TGTGCCAGCAGCTCCATGCAACCACAGGAGGGTTCCTACAATGAGCAGTTCTTC.

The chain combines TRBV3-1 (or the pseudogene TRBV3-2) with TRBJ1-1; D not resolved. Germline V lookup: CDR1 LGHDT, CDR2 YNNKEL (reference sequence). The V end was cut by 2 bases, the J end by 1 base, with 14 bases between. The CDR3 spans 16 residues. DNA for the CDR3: TGTGCCAGCAGCCAACACGGGGTAGTCAGGAACACTGAAGCTTTCTTT. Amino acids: CASSQHGVVRNTEAFF.

In DNA form, the CDR3 reads TGTGCCACCAGTGATTCCAGAGGGCTTGGAAACACCATATATTTT. It codes for CATSDSRGLGNTIYF. The gene calls are TRBV24-1 and TRBJ1-3, with D hard to call. CDR3 length: 15 residues. The germline CDR1 and CDR2 sequences are KGHDR and SFDVKD. V was shortened by 2 bases and J by 3 bases, with 10 bases between the two germline ends.

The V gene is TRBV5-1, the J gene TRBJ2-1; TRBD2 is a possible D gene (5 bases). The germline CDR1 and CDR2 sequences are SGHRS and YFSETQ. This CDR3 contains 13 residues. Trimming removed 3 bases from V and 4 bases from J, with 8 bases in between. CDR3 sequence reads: CASSYDYYNEQFF. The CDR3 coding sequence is TGCGCCAGCAGCTACGACTATTACAATGAGCAGTTCTTC.

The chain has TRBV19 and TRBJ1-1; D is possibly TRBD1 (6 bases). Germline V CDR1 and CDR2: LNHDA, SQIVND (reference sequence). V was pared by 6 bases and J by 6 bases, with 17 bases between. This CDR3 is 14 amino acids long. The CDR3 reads CASSPVGAFSEAFF. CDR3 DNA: TGTGCCAGTAGCCCCGTGGGGGCATTCTCTGAAGCTTTCTTT.

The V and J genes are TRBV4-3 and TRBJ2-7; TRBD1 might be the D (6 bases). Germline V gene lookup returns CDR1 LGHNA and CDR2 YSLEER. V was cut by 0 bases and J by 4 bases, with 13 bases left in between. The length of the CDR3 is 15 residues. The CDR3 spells CASSQEGWGPYEQYF. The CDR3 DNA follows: TGCGCCAGCAGCCAAGAAGGCTGGGGGCCTTACGAGCAGTACTTC.

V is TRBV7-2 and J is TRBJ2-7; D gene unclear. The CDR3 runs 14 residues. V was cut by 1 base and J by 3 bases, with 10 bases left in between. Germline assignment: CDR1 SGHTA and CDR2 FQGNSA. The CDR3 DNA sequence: TGTGCCAGCAGCTTAGGGGTGAGCGTCTACGAGCAGTACTTC. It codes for CASSLGVSVYEQYF.